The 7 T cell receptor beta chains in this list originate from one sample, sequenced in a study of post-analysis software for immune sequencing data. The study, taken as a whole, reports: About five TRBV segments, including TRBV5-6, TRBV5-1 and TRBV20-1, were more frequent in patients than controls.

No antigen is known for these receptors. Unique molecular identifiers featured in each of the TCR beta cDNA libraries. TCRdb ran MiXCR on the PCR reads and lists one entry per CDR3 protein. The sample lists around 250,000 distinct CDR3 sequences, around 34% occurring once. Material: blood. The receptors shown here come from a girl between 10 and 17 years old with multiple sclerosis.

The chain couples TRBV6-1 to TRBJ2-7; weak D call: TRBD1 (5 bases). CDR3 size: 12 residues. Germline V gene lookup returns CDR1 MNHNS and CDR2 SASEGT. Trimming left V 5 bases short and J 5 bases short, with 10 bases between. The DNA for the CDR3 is TGTGCCAGCAGTAAGGGGATGAACGAGCAGTACTTC. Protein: CASSKGMNEQYF.

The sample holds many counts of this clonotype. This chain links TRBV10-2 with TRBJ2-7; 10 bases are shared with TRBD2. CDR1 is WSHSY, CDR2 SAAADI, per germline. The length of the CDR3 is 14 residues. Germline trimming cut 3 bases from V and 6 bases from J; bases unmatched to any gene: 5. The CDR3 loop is CASSDTASGSEQYF. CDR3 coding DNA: TGCGCCAGCAGTGATACGGCTAGCGGGAGCGAGCAGTACTTC.

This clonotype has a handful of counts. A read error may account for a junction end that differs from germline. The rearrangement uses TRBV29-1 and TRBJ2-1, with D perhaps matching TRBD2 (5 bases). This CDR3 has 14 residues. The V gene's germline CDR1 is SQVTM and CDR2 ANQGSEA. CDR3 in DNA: TGCAGCGTTGGAGTCACGGGGTTCGACAATGGGCAGTTCTTC. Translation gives CSVGVTGFDNGQFF.

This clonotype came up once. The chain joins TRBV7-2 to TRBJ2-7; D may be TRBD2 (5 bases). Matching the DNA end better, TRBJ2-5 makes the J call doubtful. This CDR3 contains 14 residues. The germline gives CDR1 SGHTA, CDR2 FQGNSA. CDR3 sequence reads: CASSDRGRQETQYF. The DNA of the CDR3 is TGTGCCAGCAGCGACCGGGGAAGACAAGAGACCCAGTACTTC.

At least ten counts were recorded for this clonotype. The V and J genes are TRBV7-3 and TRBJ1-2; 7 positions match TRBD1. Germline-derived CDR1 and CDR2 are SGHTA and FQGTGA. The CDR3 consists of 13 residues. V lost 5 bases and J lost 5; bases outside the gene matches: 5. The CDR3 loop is CASSPDRLYGYTF. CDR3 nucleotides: TGTGCCAGCAGCCCGGACAGGCTGTATGGCTACACCTTC.

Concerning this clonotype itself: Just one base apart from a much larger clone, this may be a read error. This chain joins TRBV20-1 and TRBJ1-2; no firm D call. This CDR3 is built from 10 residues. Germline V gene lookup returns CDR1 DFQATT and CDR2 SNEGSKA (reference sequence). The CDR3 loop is CSTRWNGYTF. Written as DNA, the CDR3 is TGCAGTACTAGGTGGAATGGCTACACCTTC.

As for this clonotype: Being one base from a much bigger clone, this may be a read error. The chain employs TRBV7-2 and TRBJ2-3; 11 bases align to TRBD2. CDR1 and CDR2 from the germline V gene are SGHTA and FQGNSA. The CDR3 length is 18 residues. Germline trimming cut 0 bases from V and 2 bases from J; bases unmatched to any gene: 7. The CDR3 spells CASSLARLAGTDTDTQYF. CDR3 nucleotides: TGTGCCAGCAGCTTAGCCCGACTAGCGGGGACCGACACAGATACGCAGTATTTT.